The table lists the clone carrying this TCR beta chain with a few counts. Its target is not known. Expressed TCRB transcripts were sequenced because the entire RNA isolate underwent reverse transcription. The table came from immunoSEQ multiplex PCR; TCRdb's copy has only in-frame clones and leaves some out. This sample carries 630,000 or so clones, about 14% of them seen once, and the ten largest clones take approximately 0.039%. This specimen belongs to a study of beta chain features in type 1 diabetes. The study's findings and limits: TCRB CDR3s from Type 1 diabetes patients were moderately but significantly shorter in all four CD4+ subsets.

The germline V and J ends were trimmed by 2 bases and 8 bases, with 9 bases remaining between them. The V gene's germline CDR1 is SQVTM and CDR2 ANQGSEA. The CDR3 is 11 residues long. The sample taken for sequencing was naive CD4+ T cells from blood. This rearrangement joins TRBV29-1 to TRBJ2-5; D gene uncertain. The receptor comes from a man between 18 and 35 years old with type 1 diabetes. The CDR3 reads CSVEPQNTQYF. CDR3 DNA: TGCAGCGTTGAACCCCAGAATACCCAGTACTTC.